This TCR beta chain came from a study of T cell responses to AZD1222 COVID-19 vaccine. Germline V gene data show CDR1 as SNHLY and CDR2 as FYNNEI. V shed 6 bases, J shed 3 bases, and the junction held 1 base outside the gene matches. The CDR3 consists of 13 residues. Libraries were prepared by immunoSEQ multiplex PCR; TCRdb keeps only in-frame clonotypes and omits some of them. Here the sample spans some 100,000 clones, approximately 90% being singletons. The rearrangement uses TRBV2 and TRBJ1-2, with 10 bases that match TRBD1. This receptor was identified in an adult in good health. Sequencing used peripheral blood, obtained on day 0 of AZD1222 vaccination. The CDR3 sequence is CASSGQGDYGYTF. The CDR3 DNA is TGTGCCAGCAGCGGACAGGGGGACTATGGCTACACCTTC. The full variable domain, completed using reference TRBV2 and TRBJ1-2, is EPEVTQTPSHQVTQMGQEVILRCVPISNHLYFYWYRQILGQKVEFLVSFYNNEISEKSEIFDDQFSVERPDGSNFTLKIRSTKLEDSAMYFCASSGQGDYGYTFGSGTRLTVV.